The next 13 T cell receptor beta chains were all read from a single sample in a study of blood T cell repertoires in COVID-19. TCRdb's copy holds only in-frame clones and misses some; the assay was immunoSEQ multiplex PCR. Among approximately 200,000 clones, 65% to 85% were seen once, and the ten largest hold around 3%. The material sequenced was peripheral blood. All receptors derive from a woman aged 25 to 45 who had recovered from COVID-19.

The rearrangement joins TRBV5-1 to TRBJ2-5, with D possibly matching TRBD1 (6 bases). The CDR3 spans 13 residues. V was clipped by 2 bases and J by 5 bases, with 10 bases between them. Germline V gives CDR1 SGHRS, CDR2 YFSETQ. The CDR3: CASSLTRGETQYF. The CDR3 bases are TGCGCCAGCAGCTTAACTAGGGGGGAGACCCAGTACTTC.

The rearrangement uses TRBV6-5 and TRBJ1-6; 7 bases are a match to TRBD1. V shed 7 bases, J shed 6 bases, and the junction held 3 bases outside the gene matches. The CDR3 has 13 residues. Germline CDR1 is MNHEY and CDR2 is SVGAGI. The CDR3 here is CASNRDSNSPLHF. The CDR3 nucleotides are TGTGCCAGCAACCGGGACAGTAATTCACCCCTCCACTTT.

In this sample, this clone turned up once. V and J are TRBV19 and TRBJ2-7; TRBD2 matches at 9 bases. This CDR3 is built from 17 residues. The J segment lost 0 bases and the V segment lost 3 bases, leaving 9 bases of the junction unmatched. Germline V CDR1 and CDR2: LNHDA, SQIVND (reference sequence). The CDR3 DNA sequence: TGTGCCAGTAGTATTAGTGTTCGGCGGGAGGGCTCCTACGAGCAGTACTTC. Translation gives CASSISVRREGSYEQYF.

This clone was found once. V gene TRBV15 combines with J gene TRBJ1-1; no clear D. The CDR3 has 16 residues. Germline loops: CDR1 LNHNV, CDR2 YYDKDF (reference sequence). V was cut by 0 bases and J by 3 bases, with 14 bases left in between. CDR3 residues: CATSRDVPGEYTEAFF. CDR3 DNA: TGTGCCACCAGCAGAGATGTACCAGGCGAGTACACTGAAGCTTTCTTT.

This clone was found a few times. CDR3: CASSSRAGGRGEQYF. DNA for the CDR3: TGTGCCAGCAGCTCTCGAGCGGGAGGGAGAGGGGAGCAGTACTTC. This chain links TRBV7-2 with TRBJ2-7; TRBD2 matches 10 bases. The CDR3 has 15 amino acids. Germline V gene data show CDR1 as SGHTA and CDR2 as FQGNSA. V gave up 4 bases and J gave up 7 bases; unmatched junction bases: 10.

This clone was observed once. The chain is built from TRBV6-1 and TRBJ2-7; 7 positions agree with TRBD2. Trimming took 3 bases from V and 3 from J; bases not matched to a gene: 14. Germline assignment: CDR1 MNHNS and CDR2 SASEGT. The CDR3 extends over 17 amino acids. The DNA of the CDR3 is TGTGCCAGCAGTGAGGGTCCCAGGGAGGGTTACGACTACGAGCAGTACTTC. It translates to CASSEGPREGYDYEQYF.

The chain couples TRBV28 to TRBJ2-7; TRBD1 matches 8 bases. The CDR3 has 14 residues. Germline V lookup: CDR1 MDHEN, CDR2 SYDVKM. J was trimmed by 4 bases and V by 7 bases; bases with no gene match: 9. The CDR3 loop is CASTLTDRAYEQYF. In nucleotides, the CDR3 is TGTGCCAGCACCCTAACGGACAGGGCATACGAGCAGTACTTC.

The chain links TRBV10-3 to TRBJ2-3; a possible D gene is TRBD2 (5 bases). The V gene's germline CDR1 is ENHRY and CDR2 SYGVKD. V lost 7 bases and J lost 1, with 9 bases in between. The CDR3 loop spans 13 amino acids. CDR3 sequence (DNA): TGTGCCATCATGCCCGGGGGCACAGATACGCAGTATTTT. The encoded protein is CAIMPGGTDTQYF.

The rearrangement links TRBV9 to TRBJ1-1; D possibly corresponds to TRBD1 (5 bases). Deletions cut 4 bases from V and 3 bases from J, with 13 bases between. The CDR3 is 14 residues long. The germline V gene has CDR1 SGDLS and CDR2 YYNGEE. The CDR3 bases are TGTGCCAGCAGCCACGGGGGGGATGACACTGAAGCTTTCTTT. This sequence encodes CASSHGGDDTEAFF.

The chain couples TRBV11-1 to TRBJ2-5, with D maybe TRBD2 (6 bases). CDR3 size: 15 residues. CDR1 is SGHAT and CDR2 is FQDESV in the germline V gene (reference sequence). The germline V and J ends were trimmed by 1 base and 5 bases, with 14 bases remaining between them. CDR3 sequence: CASSLGVAEAETQYF. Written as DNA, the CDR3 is TGTGCCAGCAGCTTAGGGGTAGCGGAGGCGGAGACCCAGTACTTC. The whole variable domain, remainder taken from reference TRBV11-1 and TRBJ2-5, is EAEVAQSPRYKITEKSQAVAFWCDPISGHATLYWYRQILGQGPELLVQFQDESVVDDSQLPKDRFSAERLKGVDSTLKIQPAELGDSAMYLCASSLGVAEAETQYFGPGTRLLVL.

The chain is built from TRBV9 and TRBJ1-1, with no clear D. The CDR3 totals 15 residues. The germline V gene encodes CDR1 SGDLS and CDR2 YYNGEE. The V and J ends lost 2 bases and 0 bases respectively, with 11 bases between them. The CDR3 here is CASSVDSRMNTEAFF. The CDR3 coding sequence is TGTGCCAGCAGCGTCGACTCTCGTATGAACACTGAAGCTTTCTTT.

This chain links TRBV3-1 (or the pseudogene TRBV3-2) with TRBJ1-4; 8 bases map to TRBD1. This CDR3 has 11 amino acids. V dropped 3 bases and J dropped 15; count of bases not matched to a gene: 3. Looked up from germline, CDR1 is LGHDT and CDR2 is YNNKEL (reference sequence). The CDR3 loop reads CASSQDRELFF. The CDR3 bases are TGTGCCAGCAGCCAGGACAGGGAATTGTTTTTT.

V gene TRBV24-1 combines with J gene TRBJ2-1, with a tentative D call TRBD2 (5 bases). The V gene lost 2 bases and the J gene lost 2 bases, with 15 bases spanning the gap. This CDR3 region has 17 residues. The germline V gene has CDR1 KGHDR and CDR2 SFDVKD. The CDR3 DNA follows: TGTGCCACCAGTGATTCGATCGTGGGAGCTCCCTACAATGAGCAGTTCTTC. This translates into CATSDSIVGAPYNEQFF.